This T cell receptor beta chain originates from a study of CD8+CD57+ T cells in acquired aplastic anemia. On this clonotype itself: Its cognate antigen is unknown. Germline and junction disagree at one end, which may indicate a read error.

It was genomic DNA that served as the template for profiling TCR beta VDJ and CDR3. TCRdb fed the reads into MiXCR, producing one record per CDR3 protein. The sample contains some 170,000 distinct CDR3 sequences, roughly 48% of which appear only once. Whole-study findings and limits: A significant difference in CD8+ Simpson's diversity between patients and controls was not found.

This CDR3 comprises 14 residues. CDR1 and CDR2 (germline): SNHLY, FYNNEI. Sequenced patients had shown CD8+CD57+ cell expansion by flow cytometry. With no exception, the patients had severe acquired aplastic anemia. Sequencing was carried out using sorted CD4+, CD8+, or CD8+CD57+ T cells (not recorded which) from PBMCs. The V call is TRBV2, the J call TRBJ2-6, with D maybe TRBD2 (7 bases). The source of this sequence is a human donor with aplastic anemia. CDR3 nucleotides: TGTGCCAGCAGTGAGGCGGCGGGGGCCAACGTCCTCACTTTC. Its translation: CASSEAAGANVLTF.